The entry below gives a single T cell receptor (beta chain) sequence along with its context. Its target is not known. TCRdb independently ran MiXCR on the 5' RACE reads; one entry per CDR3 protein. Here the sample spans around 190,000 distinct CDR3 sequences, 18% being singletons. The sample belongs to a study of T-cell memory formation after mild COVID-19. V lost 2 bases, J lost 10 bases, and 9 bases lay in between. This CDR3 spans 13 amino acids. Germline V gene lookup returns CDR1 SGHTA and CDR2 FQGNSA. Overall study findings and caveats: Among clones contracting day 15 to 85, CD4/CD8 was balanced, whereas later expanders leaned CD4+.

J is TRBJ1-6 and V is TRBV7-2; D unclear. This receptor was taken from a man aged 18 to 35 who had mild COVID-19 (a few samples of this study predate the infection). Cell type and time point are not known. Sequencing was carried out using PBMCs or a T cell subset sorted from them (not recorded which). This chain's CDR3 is CASSLSGSSPLHF. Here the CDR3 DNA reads TGTGCCAGCAGCTTAAGTGGCAGCTCACCCCTCCACTTT.